This T cell receptor beta chain was recorded in a study of T cells in Graves' hyperthyroidism and ophthalmopathy. This clonotype was picked up many times. The antigen remains undetermined. Amplification of TCR beta CDR3 regions used RNA as the template. The HTBI primer set served for first-round RT-PCR of the TCR CDR3. TCRdb reanalysed the multiplex PCR reads using MiXCR and keeps one entry per CDR3 protein. The sample records around 200,000 distinct CDR3 sequences, approximately 17% being singletons. Graves' hyperthyroidism without ophthalmopathy progression within 18 months was termed stable. The patients, who ranged from 18 to 65 in age, presented with newly diagnosed hyperthyroidism lasting under 2 months. Not enrolled were patients with uncontrolled infection, other autoimmune disease, pregnancy or lactation. Regarding the study as a whole: In blood, most of the thyroid clonotypes expanded above 0.001 were also present.

The specimen sequenced was blood. The receptor's source is a woman aged 45 to 65 with Graves' hyperthyroidism.

The CDR3 sequence: CASSVVEGEAFF. The CDR3 DNA is TGTGCCAGCAGCGTAGTGGAGGGAGAAGCTTTCTTT. The V and J genes are TRBV7-9 and TRBJ1-1; D is undetermined. V was pared by 5 bases and J by 8 bases, with 12 bases between. This CDR3 is 12 amino acids long. Germline V gene lookup returns CDR1 SEHNR and CDR2 FQNEAQ (reference sequence).